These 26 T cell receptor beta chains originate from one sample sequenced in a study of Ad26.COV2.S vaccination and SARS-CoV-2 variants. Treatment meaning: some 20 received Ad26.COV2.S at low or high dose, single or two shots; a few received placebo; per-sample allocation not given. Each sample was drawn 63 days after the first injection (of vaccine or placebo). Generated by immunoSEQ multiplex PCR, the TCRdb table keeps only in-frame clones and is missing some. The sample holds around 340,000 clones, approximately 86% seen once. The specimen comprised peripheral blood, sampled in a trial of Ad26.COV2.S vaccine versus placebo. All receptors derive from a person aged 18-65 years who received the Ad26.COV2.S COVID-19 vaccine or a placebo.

The CDR3 protein is CASSGTTGSETQYF. The CDR3 nucleotides read TGTGCCAGCAGCGGCACAACAGGGTCGGAGACCCAGTACTTC. V and J are TRBV9 and TRBJ2-5, with a weak D call TRBD1 (6 bases). Germline CDR1 SGDLS, CDR2 YYNGEE. This CDR3 is built from 14 residues. Trimming shortened V by 3 bases and J by 5 bases, and 14 bases separated the two germline ends.

The CDR3 is CASSPILWTSGTNTGELFF. For the CDR3, the DNA is TGTGCCAGCAGTCCCATCTTATGGACTAGCGGAACGAACACCGGGGAGCTGTTTTTT. V and J are TRBV28 and TRBJ2-2, with TRBD2 matching 10 bases. CDR1 and CDR2 (germline): MDHEN, SYDVKM. Unmatched junction bases numbered 12, after V lost 5 bases and J lost 0 bases. This CDR3 contains 19 residues.

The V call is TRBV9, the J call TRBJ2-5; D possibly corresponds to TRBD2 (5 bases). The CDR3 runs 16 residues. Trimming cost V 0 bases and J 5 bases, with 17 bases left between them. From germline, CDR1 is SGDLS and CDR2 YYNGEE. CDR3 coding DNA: TGTGCCAGCAGCGTAGTAGGAGGTGGGAAACAGGAGACCCAGTACTTC. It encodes CASSVVGGGKQETQYF.

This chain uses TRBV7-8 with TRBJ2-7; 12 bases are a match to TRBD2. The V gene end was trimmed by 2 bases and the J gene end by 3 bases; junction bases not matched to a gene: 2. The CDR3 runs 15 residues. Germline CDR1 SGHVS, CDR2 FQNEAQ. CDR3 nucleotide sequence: TGTGCCAGCAGCTTACTAGCGGGAGGGGTCTACGAGCAGTACTTC. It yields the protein CASSLLAGGVYEQYF.

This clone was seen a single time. This CDR3 reads CASSQDSGRLTEAFF. The CDR3 nucleotides are TGTGCCAGCAGCCAAGATAGCGGCAGGCTCACTGAAGCTTTCTTT. This chain connects TRBV4-2 to TRBJ1-1; no definite D call. V dropped 0 bases and J dropped 4 bases, with 12 bases sitting between them. The CDR3 has 15 amino acids. CDR1 is LGHNA, CDR2 YNFKEQ, per germline.

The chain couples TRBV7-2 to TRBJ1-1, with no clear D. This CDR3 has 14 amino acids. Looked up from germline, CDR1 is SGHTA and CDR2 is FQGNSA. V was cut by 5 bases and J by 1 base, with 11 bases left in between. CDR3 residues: CASSQDGPNTEAFF. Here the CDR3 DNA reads TGTGCCAGCAGCCAAGACGGACCGAACACTGAAGCTTTCTTT.

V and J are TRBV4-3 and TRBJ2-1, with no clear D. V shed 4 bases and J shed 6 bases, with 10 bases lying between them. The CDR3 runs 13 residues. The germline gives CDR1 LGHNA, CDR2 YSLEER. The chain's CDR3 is CASSPYTINEQFF. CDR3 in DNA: TGCGCCAGCAGCCCCTACACGATCAATGAGCAGTTCTTC.

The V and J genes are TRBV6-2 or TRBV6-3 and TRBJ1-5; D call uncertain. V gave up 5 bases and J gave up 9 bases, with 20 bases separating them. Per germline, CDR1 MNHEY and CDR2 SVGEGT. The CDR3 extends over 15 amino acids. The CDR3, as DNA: TGTGCCAGCAGTACTAGTCAGAGGAGGGCCCGGCCCCAGCATTTT. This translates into CASSTSQRRARPQHF.

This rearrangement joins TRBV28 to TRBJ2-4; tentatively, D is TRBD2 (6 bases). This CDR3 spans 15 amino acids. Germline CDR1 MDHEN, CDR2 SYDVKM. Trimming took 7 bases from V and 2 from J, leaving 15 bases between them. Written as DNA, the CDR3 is TGTGCCAGCACTTTTACCGGGAGTCCCAAAAACATTCAGTACTTC. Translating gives CASTFTGSPKNIQYF.

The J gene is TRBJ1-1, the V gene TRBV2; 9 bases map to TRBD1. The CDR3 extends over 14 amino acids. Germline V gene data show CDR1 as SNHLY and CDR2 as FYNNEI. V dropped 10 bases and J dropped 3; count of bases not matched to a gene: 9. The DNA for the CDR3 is TGTGCCATCACAGTCGGACAGGGGTACACTGAAGCTTTCTTT. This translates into CAITVGQGYTEAFF.

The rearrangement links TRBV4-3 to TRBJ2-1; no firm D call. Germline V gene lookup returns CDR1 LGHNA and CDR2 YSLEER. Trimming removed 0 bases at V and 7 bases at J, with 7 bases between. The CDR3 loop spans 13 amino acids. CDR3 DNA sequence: TGCGCCAGCAGCCAAGATTCGGAAAATGAGCAGTTCTTC. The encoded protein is CASSQDSENEQFF.

Here the CDR3 DNA reads TGTGCCAGCAGCAAAGATGACAGGGGAGTAGGCGAGCAGTACTTC. This translates into CASSKDDRGVGEQYF. The gene calls are TRBV21-1 and TRBJ2-7; TRBD1 is the table's D call and was not checked against the DNA. TRBV21-1 is a pseudogene segment. The CDR3 length is 15 residues.

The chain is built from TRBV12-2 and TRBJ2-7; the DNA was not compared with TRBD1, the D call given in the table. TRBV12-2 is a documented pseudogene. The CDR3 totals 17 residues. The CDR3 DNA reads TGTGCAAGTCGCTCCGCCGACATCCGGGACAGGGTGTACGAGCAGTACTTC. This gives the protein CASRSADIRDRVYEQYF.

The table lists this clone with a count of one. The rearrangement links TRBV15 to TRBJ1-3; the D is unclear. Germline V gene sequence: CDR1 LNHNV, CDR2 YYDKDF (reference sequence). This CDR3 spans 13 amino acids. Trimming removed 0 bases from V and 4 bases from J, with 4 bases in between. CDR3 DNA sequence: TGTGCCACCAGCAGAGATTTGGGAAACACCATATATTTT. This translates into CATSRDLGNTIYF.

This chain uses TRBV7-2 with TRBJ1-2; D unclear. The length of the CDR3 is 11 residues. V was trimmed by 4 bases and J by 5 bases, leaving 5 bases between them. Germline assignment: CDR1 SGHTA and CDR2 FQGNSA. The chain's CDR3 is CASSSLYGYTF. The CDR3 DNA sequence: TGTGCCAGCAGCTCCCTATATGGCTACACCTTC.

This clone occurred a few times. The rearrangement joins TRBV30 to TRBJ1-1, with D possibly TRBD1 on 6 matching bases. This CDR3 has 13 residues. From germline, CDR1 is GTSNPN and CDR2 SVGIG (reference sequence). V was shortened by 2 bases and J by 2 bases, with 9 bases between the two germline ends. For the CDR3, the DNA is TGTGCCTGGAGTCAACAGGGAAACACTGAAGCTTTCTTT. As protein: CAWSQQGNTEAFF.

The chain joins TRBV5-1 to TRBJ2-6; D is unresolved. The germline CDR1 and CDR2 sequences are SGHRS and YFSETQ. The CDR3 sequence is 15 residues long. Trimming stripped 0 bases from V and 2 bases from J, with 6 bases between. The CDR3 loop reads CASSLVWAGANVLTF. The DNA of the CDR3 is TGCGCCAGCAGCTTGGTCTGGGCTGGGGCCAACGTCCTGACTTTC.

The chain's CDR3 is CASSDRVAAFF. The CDR3, as DNA: TGTGCCAGCAGTGACAGGGTGGCGGCTTTCTTT. The rearrangement uses TRBV6-2 or TRBV6-3 and TRBJ1-1; the match to TRBD1 covers 7 bases. This CDR3 comprises 11 residues. Germline V gene data show CDR1 as MNHEY and CDR2 as SVGEGT. J gave up 11 bases and V 5 bases, and 5 bases lay outside the gene matches.

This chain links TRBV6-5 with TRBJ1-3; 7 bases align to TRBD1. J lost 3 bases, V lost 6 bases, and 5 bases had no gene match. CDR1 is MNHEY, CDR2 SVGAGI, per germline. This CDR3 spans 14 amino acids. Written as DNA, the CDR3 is TGTGCCAGCAGCCCAGGGGGAGTTGGAAACACCATATATTTT. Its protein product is CASSPGGVGNTIYF.

In nucleotides, the CDR3 is TGTGCCAGCAGTTTGGGACAGGGGGGGAACACTGAAGCTTTCTTT. Translating it yields CASSLGQGGNTEAFF. The chain carries TRBV27 and TRBJ1-1; the match to TRBD1 covers 11 bases. Germline assignment: CDR1 MNHEY and CDR2 SMNVEV (reference sequence). Unmatched junction bases numbered 1, after V lost 3 bases and J lost 1 base. The CDR3 loop spans 15 amino acids.

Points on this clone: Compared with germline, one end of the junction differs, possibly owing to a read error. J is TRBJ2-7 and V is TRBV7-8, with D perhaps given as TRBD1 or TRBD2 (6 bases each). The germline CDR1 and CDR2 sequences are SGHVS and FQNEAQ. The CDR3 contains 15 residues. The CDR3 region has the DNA TGTGCCAGCAGCTTAGCGGCAGGGGAGGTTTCAGCTGTTTTCTTC. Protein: CASSLAAGEVSAVFF. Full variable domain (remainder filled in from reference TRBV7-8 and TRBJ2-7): GAGVSQSPRYKVAKRGQDVALRCDPISGHVSLFWYQQALGQGPEFLTYFQNEAQLDKSGLPSDRFFAERPEGSVSTLKIQRTQQEDSAVYLCASSLAAGEVSAVFFGPGTRLTVT.

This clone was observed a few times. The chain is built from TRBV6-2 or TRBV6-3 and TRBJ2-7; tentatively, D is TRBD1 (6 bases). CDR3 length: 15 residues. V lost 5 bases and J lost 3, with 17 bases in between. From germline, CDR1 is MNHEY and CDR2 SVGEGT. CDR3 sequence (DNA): TGTGCCAGCAGTGTGCAGGGGATCAGGCTCTACGAGCAGTACTTC. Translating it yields CASSVQGIRLYEQYF.

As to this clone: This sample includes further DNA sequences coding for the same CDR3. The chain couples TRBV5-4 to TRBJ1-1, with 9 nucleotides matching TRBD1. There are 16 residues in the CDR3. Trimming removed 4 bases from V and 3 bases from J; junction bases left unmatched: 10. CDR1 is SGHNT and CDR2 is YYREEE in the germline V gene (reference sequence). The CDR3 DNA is TGTGCCAGCAGCCCGCAACAGGGGGCGCTTGACACTGAAGCTTTCTTT. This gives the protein CASSPQQGALDTEAFF.

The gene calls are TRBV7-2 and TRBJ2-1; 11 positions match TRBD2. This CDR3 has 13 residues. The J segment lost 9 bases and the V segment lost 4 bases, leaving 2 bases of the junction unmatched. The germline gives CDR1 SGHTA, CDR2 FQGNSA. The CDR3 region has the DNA TGTGCCAGCAGCTACGGGACTAGCGGTGAGCAGTTCTTC. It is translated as CASSYGTSGEQFF.

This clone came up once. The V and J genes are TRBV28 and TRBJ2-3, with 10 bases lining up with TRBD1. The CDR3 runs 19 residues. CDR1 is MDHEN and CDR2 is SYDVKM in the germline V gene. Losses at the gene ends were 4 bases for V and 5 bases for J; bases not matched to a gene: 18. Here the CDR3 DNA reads TGTGCCAGCAGTTCGGATATCGGCCACCGGGACAGGGGAATAGATACGCAGTATTTT. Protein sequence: CASSSDIGHRDRGIDTQYF.

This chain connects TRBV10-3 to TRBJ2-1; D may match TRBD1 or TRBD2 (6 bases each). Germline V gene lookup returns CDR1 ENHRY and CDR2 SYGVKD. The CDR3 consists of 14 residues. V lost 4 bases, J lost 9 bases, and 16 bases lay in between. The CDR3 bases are TGTGCCATCAGTGCGGGGGCCACTTCGGCTGAGCAGTTCTTC. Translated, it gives CAISAGATSAEQFF.